This TCR beta chain was profiled in a study of blood T cell repertoires in COVID-19. CDR3 length: 15 amino acids. The V gene's germline CDR1 is SGHAT and CDR2 FQNNGV. V dropped 3 bases and J dropped 0 bases, with 6 bases sitting between them. Method: immunoSEQ multiplex PCR; TCRdb's copy keeps in-frame clones and lacks some. The sample has roughly 160,000 clones; roughly 84% are singletons. This TCR came from a man in his 60s who had recovered from COVID-19. The sequenced sample was PBMCs or T cells enriched from blood (not recorded which). V and J are TRBV11-2 and TRBJ2-6; the D is unclear. This chain's CDR3 is CASSLSRSGANVLTF. The CDR3, as DNA: TGTGCCAGCAGCTTGAGTCGCTCTGGGGCCAACGTCCTGACTTTC. Together with reference TRBV11-2 and TRBJ2-6, the CDR3 gives the full variable domain: EAGVAQSPRYKIIEKRQSVAFWCNPISGHATLYWYQQILGQGPKLLIQFQNNGVVDDSQLPKDRFSAERLKGVDSTLKIQPAKLEDSAVYLCASSLSRSGANVLTFGAGSRLTVL.